The rows below give T cell receptor beta chains drawn from one sample of a study of molecular identifiers for immune sequencing clone quantification. MiXCR, applied by TCRdb to the PCR reads, yields one record per CDR3 protein. The repertoire holds 490,000 or so distinct CDR3 sequences, with 20% to 25% as singletons. Sequenced sample: naive CD8+ T cells from blood, with Jurkat cell RNA spiked in. The receptors stem from a human donor in good health. Some libraries in this study had Jurkat cell RNA spiked in. CDR3s leave out the opening cysteine and the closing phenylalanine or tryptophan. Each record gives: J gene, V gene, CDR3 protein.

TRBJ2-3 | TRBV7-8 | ASSSSTWYGADTQY
TRBJ1-1 | TRBV13 | ASSLSGRDSMNTEAF
TRBJ2-5 | TRBV7-9 | ASSQGQGLGETQY
TRBJ2-3 | TRBV7-9 | ASRTSGSYTQY
TRBJ1-1 | TRBV7-9 | ASSTGQLNTEAF
TRBJ2-3 | TRBV9 | ASSVGIAGVLSTDTQY
TRBJ2-3 | TRBV27 | ASGITDTQY
TRBJ2-7 | TRBV7-8 | ASSPGQTSYEQY
TRBJ1-4 | TRBV28 | ASSLSTGPQLGEKLF
TRBJ2-2 | TRBV6-6 | ASNKNLRQNAGELF
TRBJ1-2 | TRBV7-9 | ASTPGEISLFYGYT
TRBJ2-5 | TRBV7-9 | ASSTQWETQY
TRBJ2-1 | TRBV11-2 | ASSSNGDNEQF
TRBJ2-5 | TRBV2 | ASSGTGTSFETQY
TRBJ2-3 | TRBV4-1 | VSSPSSTDTQY
TRBJ2-7 | TRBV5-4 | ASSYTGTGFYEQY
TRBJ2-2 | TRBV7-3 | ASSSDPGPGTGELF
TRBJ2-3 | TRBV7-9 | ASSLPAGPSTDTQY
TRBJ2-7 | TRBV3-1 | ASGQERFPAGTEYEQY
TRBJ2-3 | TRBV6-1 | ASSEAEGGPTDTQY
TRBJ2-5 | TRBV24-1 | ATSDPAGNSGETQY
TRBJ2-7 | TRBV30 | AWSVQGLSVEQY
TRBJ2-1 | TRBV5-4 | ASSWTGGNEQF